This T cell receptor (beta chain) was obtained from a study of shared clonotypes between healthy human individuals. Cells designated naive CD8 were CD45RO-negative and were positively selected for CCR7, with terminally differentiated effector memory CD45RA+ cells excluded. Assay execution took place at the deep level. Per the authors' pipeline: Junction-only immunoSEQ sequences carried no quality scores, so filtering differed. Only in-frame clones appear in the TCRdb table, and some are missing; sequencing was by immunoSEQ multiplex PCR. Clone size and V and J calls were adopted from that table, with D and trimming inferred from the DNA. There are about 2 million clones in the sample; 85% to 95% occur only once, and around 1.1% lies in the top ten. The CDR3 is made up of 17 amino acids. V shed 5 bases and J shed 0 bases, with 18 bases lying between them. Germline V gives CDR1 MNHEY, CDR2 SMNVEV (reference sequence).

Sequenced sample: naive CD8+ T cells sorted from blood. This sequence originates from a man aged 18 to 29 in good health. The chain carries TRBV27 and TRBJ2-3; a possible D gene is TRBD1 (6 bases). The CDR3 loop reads CASSKGWDIASTDTQYF. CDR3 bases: TGTGCCAGCAGTAAGGGGTGGGACATCGCTAGCACAGATACGCAGTATTTT.